At least ten counts were recorded for the clone carrying this T cell receptor (beta chain). Amplified regions were TCR beta CDR3 sequences from RNA transcripts. Researchers ran a first-round RT-PCR on the TCR CDR3 using the HTBI primer set. TCRdb reprocessed the multiplex PCR reads with MiXCR, giving one entry per CDR3 protein. The table shows hundreds of thousands of distinct CDR3 sequences, with 16% occurring only once. No progression to ophthalmopathy during 18 months of follow-up defined stable disease. Hyperthyroidism, newly diagnosed and lasting under 2 months, affected patients aged 18 to 65. Reasons for excluding patients were uncontrolled infection, other autoimmune disease, pregnancy or lactation. The diagnoses drew upon clinical symptoms, serum thyroxine and TRAb, thyroid ultrasound and orbital computed tomography. The data stem from a study of T cells in Graves' hyperthyroidism and ophthalmopathy.

With 5 bases removed from V and 5 bases from J, the gap between germline ends came to 16 bases. This CDR3 region has 14 residues. In germline, CDR1 is SGHRS, CDR2 YFSETQ. Sequenced: blood. The source of this sequence is a woman aged 18-29 years with Graves' hyperthyroidism. The V gene is TRBV5-1, the J gene TRBJ1-1; possibly TRBD1 for D (5 bases). The CDR3 sequence is CASRPDSLVTEAFF. As DNA, the CDR3 is TGCGCCAGCAGACCTGACAGCCTGGTAACTGAAGCTTTCTTT.